One sample yielded the 9 T cell receptor beta chains listed below, sequenced in a study of shared clonotypes between healthy human individuals (TCRdb year 2020). To prepare the library, the immunoSEQ multiplex PCR assay was applied. As stored in TCRdb, this immuneACCESS dataset retains in-frame rearrangements with V and J assigned. A fraction of the clones does not appear; measured against another copy, unresolved V genes explain less than half of the discrepancy, and the remainder lacks a known reason. Counted in this sample were around 990,000 clones; approximately 77% of them appeared once. The ten largest clones add up to more than 0.85% of the sample. Source material: memory CD4+ T cells from PBMCs. Sample cell subset or site, as interpreted from the label and publication: CD45RA-negative fraction. Every receptor here comes from a man between 18 and 35 years old in good health. Some clones in this sample may be carry-over from other donors' samples.

The rearrangement links TRBV6-1 to TRBJ1-5; the D is unclear. The CDR3 is 12 amino acids. The germline CDR1 and CDR2 sequences are MNHNS and SASEGT. V was pared by 2 bases and J by 9 bases, with 8 bases between. DNA for the CDR3: TGTGCCAGCAGTGAATCGGTGAGGCCCCAGCATTTT. It yields the protein CASSESVRPQHF.

This clone was recorded once. V and J are TRBV19 and TRBJ2-4; the D gene is possibly TRBD1 (7 bases). The CDR3 runs to 15 residues. Germline V gene sequence: CDR1 LNHDA, CDR2 SQIVND (reference sequence). V lost 4 bases and J lost 3, with 13 bases in between. Here the CDR3 reads CASSTGGWDKNIQYF. In nucleotides, the CDR3 is TGTGCCAGTAGTACAGGGGGGTGGGACAAAAACATTCAGTACTTC.

This clone has just one count. V is TRBV11-2 and J is TRBJ2-5, with 14 bases lining up with TRBD2. CDR3 length equals 16 residues. V was pared by 5 bases and J by 5 bases, with 7 bases of the junction left unmatched. Germline V gene data show CDR1 as SGHAT and CDR2 as FQNNGV. CDR3 region: CASSHGTSGSVETQYF. CDR3 coding DNA: TGTGCCAGCAGCCACGGGACTAGCGGGAGTGTGGAGACCCAGTACTTC.

The chain is built from TRBV2 and TRBJ2-7; 14 positions match TRBD2. In germline, CDR1 is SNHLY, CDR2 FYNNEI. The CDR3 contains 15 residues. V trimming: 10 bases; J trimming: 4 bases; junction bases outside the gene matches: 9. CDR3 protein: CAITGTSGSLYEQYF. The CDR3 DNA is TGTGCCATAACAGGGACTAGCGGGAGTCTGTACGAGCAGTACTTC.

This clone was picked up a small number of times. The V call is TRBV18, the J call TRBJ1-1, with unresolved D. V was shortened by 4 bases and J by 3 bases, with 6 bases between the two germline ends. CDR1 and CDR2 from the germline V gene are KGHSH and LQKENI. This CDR3 has 12 amino acids. The CDR3 DNA reads as TGTGCCAGCTCACGACGGGACACTGAAGCTTTCTTT. Protein product: CASSRRDTEAFF.

This chain joins TRBV5-1 and TRBJ2-2; D not resolved. The germline V gene has CDR1 SGHRS and CDR2 YFSETQ. The CDR3 runs to 16 residues. Trimming cost V 4 bases and J 5 bases, with 18 bases left between them. CDR3 region: CASSPQARGRTGELFF. In DNA, the CDR3 is TGCGCCAGCAGCCCCCAGGCACGTGGGCGGACCGGGGAGCTGTTTTTT.

The chain combines TRBV7-2 with TRBJ2-4; 7 bases are shared with TRBD2. This CDR3 spans 15 amino acids. Germline V gene data show CDR1 as SGHTA and CDR2 as FQGNSA. V gave up 1 base and J gave up 15 bases; unmatched junction bases: 15. The CDR3 reads CASSLGDYQTQIAYF. The CDR3 nucleotides are TGTGCCAGCAGCTTAGGGGACTACCAAACTCAAATCGCGTACTTC.

About this clone: The junction departs from the called germline gene at one end, perhaps through a read error. The CDR3 is CASSYREHYGYIF. DNA of the CDR3: TGTGCCAGCAGTTACAGGGAACACTATGGCTACATCTTC. The chain couples TRBV6-5 to TRBJ1-2; D ambiguous. Germline V gene data show CDR1 as MNHEY and CDR2 as SVGAGI. The CDR3 contains 13 residues.

This clone occurred a few times. The chain couples TRBV2 to TRBJ1-2; D is unclear. Germline V CDR1 and CDR2: SNHLY, FYNNEI. Trimming stripped 6 bases from V and 8 bases from J, with 13 bases between. This CDR3 contains 12 residues. The CDR3 spells CASRLGFLGYTF. DNA for the CDR3: TGTGCCAGCAGACTGGGCTTCTTGGGCTACACCTTC.